A single sample is the source of the 6 T cell receptor beta chains below, sequenced in a study of early T cells in non-severe SARS-CoV-2 infection. A single record per CDR3 protein comes from TCRdb applying MiXCR to the 5' RACE reads. The table includes 65,000 to 95,000 distinct CDR3 sequences, about a sixth detected once. Input material: whole blood. The origin of the receptors is an adult who was a healthcare worker with PCR-confirmed SARS-CoV-2 infection or an uninfected control (not recorded which).

This clonotype was detected a few times. The rearrangement uses TRBV29-1 and TRBJ2-3; the match to TRBD2 covers 12 bases. V was clipped by 1 base and J by 4 bases; unmatched bases: 3. The CDR3 sequence is 15 residues long. Germline values: CDR1 SQVTM, CDR2 ANQGSEA. The CDR3 region has the DNA TGCAGCGTTGAAGGCTGGACTAGCGGGGCAGATACGCAGTATTTT. Translated: CSVEGWTSGADTQYF.

This clonotype was counted between two and nine times. This chain links TRBV5-4 with TRBJ2-2, with D possibly being TRBD1 or TRBD2 (5 bases each). The CDR3 sequence is 14 residues long. The germline V and J ends were trimmed by 2 bases and 4 bases, with 9 bases remaining between them. Germline assignment: CDR1 SGHNT and CDR2 YYREEE (reference sequence). DNA for the CDR3: TGTGCCAGCAGCTTAAGGGACGGCACCGGGGAGCTGTTTTTT. Amino acid sequence: CASSLRDGTGELFF.

This clonotype occurred a few times. The J gene is TRBJ2-2, the V gene TRBV24-1; D is undetermined. V lost 5 bases, J lost 2 bases, and 8 bases lay in between. The CDR3 sequence is 14 residues long. The germline gives CDR1 KGHDR, CDR2 SFDVKD. Written as DNA, the CDR3 is TGTGCCACCAGTGGGCAGAGTAACACCGGGGAGCTGTTTTTT. Translated: CATSGQSNTGELFF.

This clonotype was counted between two and nine times. The chain links TRBV20-1 to TRBJ2-1; TRBD2 matches at 10 bases. V trimming: 0 bases; J trimming: 7 bases; junction bases outside the gene matches: 6. Per germline, CDR1 DFQATT and CDR2 SNEGSKA (reference sequence). This CDR3 contains 15 residues. CDR3 loop: CSARDRLAGVNEQFF. The CDR3 DNA sequence: TGCAGTGCTAGAGACAGGCTAGCGGGAGTGAATGAGCAGTTCTTC.

The chain joins TRBV6-5 to TRBJ2-7, with TRBD1 identical over 9 bases. The CDR3 totals 13 residues. The trim removed 4 bases at V and 3 bases at J, leaving 1 base unmatched. Germline V lookup: CDR1 MNHEY, CDR2 SVGAGI. This CDR3 reads CASSWDRDYEQYF. CDR3 bases: TGTGCCAGCAGTTGGGACAGGGACTACGAGCAGTACTTC.

This clonotype was recorded at least ten times. This rearrangement joins TRBV7-2 to TRBJ2-7; unclear D gene. Germline CDR1 and CDR2: SGHTA and FQGNSA. The CDR3 runs to 14 residues. V lost 5 bases, J lost 0 bases, and 11 bases lay in between. The CDR3 DNA sequence: TGTGCCAGCAGCCGCGACTCTCACTCCTACGAGCAGTACTTC. Protein: CASSRDSHSYEQYF. The complete variable domain, with remaining parts taken from reference TRBV7-2 and TRBJ2-7, reads GAGVSQSPSNKVTEKGKDVELRCDPISGHTALYWYRQSLGQGLEFLIYFQGNSAPDKSGLPSDRFSAERTGGSVSTLTIQRTQQEDSAVYLCASSRDSHSYEQYFGPGTRLTVT.